This TCR beta chain originates from a study of blood T cell repertoires in COVID-19. Across the study: Some COVID-19 samples were acute and others convalescent; all came from the United States, Italy and Spain.

In the original analysis: Reference gene primer amplification yielded estimated nucleated cell counts. The repertoire was sequenced with immunoSEQ multiplex PCR; TCRdb's copy has only in-frame clones and lacks some. The V and J calls and clone size come from that table; D and trimming were worked out from the DNA. The data contain tens of thousands of clones, over 75% of them singletons. This CDR3 has 15 amino acids. Germline-derived CDR1 and CDR2 are SNHLY and FYNNEI. The V and J ends lost 6 bases and 5 bases respectively, with 17 bases between them. This chain links TRBV2 with TRBJ2-1; D uncertain. The origin of this receptor is a man aged 55 to 70 with acute or convalescent COVID-19. The material sequenced was peripheral blood. CDR3 DNA: TGTGCCAGCAGACCCCCCGAATCCTATCACAATGAGCAGTTCTTC. Encoded protein: CASRPPESYHNEQFF.